Sequencing of this T cell receptor (beta chain) was carried out in a study of OX40 agonist ivuxolimab in advanced cancers. Data came from immunoSEQ multiplex PCR; TCRdb stores just in-frame clones and leaves some out. The sample contains tens of thousands of clones, approximately 86% of which appear only once. This CDR3 comprises 15 residues. The V gene end was trimmed by 8 bases and the J gene end by 1 base; junction bases not matched to a gene: 8. Germline V gene data show CDR1 as MNHNY and CDR2 as SVGAGI (reference sequence). Sample: CD4+ or CD8+ T cells sorted from blood, taken in a trial of the OX40 agonist ivuxolimab. The sequence derives from an adult with an advanced solid tumor such as melanoma, head and neck, liver or kidney cancer. The rearrangement uses TRBV6-6 and TRBJ2-3, with 8 nucleotides matching TRBD1. The CDR3 loop reads CASPRDRNCTDTQYF. The CDR3 coding sequence is TGTGCCAGCCCCAGGGACAGGAACTGCACAGATACGCAGTATTTT.